Following are 24 T cell receptor beta chains from one sample sequenced in a study of blood T cell repertoires in COVID-19. Sequenced by immunoSEQ multiplex PCR; TCRdb stores in-frame clones only, minus some. This table has around 200,000 clones, 80% to 90% appearing once. Sequencing was performed on peripheral blood. Receptors were obtained from a woman in her forties with active or convalescent COVID-19.

This chain joins TRBV19 and TRBJ1-1; a possible D gene is TRBD1 (6 bases). The V end was cut by 7 bases, the J end by 0 bases, with 15 bases between. CDR3 length: 15 residues. Germline CDR1 is LNHDA and CDR2 is SQIVND (reference sequence). The CDR3 region is CASNRGGRVNTEAFF. The CDR3 coding sequence is TGTGCCAGTAATCGGGGGGGCAGGGTGAACACTGAAGCTTTCTTT.

This clone was seen only once. V usage is TRBV7-2 and J usage is TRBJ1-5, with TRBD1 matching 7 bases. J was trimmed by 7 bases and V by 3 bases; bases with no gene match: 9. CDR3 length: 15 residues. The germline V gene encodes CDR1 SGHTA and CDR2 FQGNSA. CDR3 DNA sequence: TGTGCCAGCAGCTTGCGAGGGGGCAGCGGACAGCCCCAGCATTTT. Translating it yields CASSLRGGSGQPQHF.

This clone appeared a single time. The V gene is TRBV27, the J gene TRBJ1-4; TRBD1 is a possible D gene (5 bases). V dropped 0 bases and J dropped 1 base, with 6 bases sitting between them. This CDR3 contains 15 residues. Germline V gene sequence: CDR1 MNHEY, CDR2 SMNVEV (reference sequence). The CDR3 bases are TGTGCCAGCAGTTTATCGACAGTAACTAATGAAAAACTGTTTTTT. It is translated as CASSLSTVTNEKLFF.

This clone was seen a single time. V and J are TRBV19 and TRBJ1-1, with TRBD1 matching over 8 bases. V lost 5 bases to trimming and J lost 0 bases; unmatched junction nucleotides: 5. This CDR3 is built from 15 residues. CDR1 and CDR2 from the germline V gene are LNHDA and SQIVND (reference sequence). In DNA, the CDR3 is TGTGCCAGTAGTTTCATGACAGGGGTGAACACTGAAGCTTTCTTT. Protein product: CASSFMTGVNTEAFF.

The chain's CDR3 is CASIAAGGASRYGYTF. The CDR3 DNA follows: TGTGCCAGCATTGCGGCAGGGGGCGCATCTAGATATGGCTACACCTTC. The gene calls are TRBV28 and TRBJ1-2, with 8 bases identical to TRBD1. Germline V gives CDR1 MDHEN, CDR2 SYDVKM. V shed 7 bases and J 5 bases; nucleotides not matched to a gene: 15. The CDR3 loop spans 16 amino acids.

This clone was seen a few times. The chain has TRBV30 and TRBJ1-2, with D tentatively TRBD1 (6 bases). V was trimmed by 7 bases and J by 4 bases, leaving 13 bases between them. The CDR3 is 12 amino acids. The germline CDR1 and CDR2 sequences are GTSNPN and SVGIG (reference sequence). This CDR3 is CAFYRAPYGYTF. CDR3 sequence (DNA): TGTGCCTTTTACAGGGCCCCCTATGGCTACACCTTC.

This clone was seen many times. The chain carries TRBV20-1 and TRBJ2-5; 8 bases align to TRBD1. Germline lookup yields CDR1 DFQATT and CDR2 SNEGSKA (reference sequence). The CDR3 length is 17 residues. V trimming: 3 bases; J trimming: 5 bases; junction bases outside the gene matches: 17. CDR3 DNA sequence: TGCAGTGCTAGTGGGGCTGCGGGCAGGGGGCTTCAGGAGACCCAGTACTTC. This encodes CSASGAAGRGLQETQYF.

The rearrangement uses TRBV30 and TRBJ2-5; weak D call: TRBD2 (6 bases). The CDR3 loop spans 13 amino acids. V was trimmed by 0 bases and J by 5 bases, leaving 10 bases between them. CDR1 GTSNPN and CDR2 SVGIG come from the germline V gene (reference sequence). The CDR3, as DNA: TGTGCCTGGAGTGTAGGAGGGTTGGAGACCCAGTACTTC. Its translation: CAWSVGGLETQYF.

This clone was counted a single time. The DNA for the CDR3 is TGTGCCAGCAGTTTAAGGGGGTTCAGCAATCAGCCCCAGCATTTT. Translated: CASSLRGFSNQPQHF. This sequence joins TRBV6-2 or TRBV6-3 and TRBJ1-5, with D perhaps matching TRBD1 (6 bases). From germline, CDR1 is MNHEY and CDR2 SVGEGT. Trimming removed 4 bases at V and 1 base at J, with 11 bases between. The CDR3 totals 15 residues.

This clone was detected only a few times. The rearrangement uses TRBV14 and TRBJ1-6; a possible D gene is TRBD1 (6 bases). Deletions cut 8 bases from V and 4 bases from J, with 9 bases between. The CDR3 sequence is 13 residues long. The germline CDR1 and CDR2 sequences are SGHDN and FVKESK. CDR3 sequence (DNA): TGTGCCAGCTCGACAGGTTATAATTCACCCCTCCACTTT. This translates into CASSTGYNSPLHF.

V and J are TRBV9 and TRBJ2-6; no definite D call. Per the germline V gene, CDR1 is SGDLS and CDR2 is YYNGEE. The CDR3 loop spans 13 amino acids. The V gene lost 7 bases and the J gene lost 0 bases, with 5 bases spanning the gap. CDR3 loop: CASFNSGANVLTF. The DNA of the CDR3 is TGTGCCAGCTTTAACTCTGGGGCCAACGTCCTGACTTTC.

This chain links TRBV14 with TRBJ1-6; D is possibly TRBD1 (5 bases). CDR1 and CDR2 (germline): SGHDN, FVKESK. There are 13 residues in the CDR3. V was shortened by 0 bases and J by 10 bases, with 7 bases between the two germline ends. Written as DNA, the CDR3 is TGTGCCAGCAGCCAAGATTGGGGCTCACCCCTCCACTTT. Its translation is CASSQDWGSPLHF.

The chain couples TRBV30 to TRBJ1-4; D gene uncertain. This CDR3 is 12 amino acids long. Germline V gives CDR1 GTSNPN, CDR2 SVGIG (reference sequence). Trimming took off 7 bases at V and 4 bases at J, with 10 bases between the two ends. This CDR3 is CAFGRVNEKLFF. For the CDR3, the DNA is TGTGCCTTCGGGAGGGTTAATGAAAAACTGTTTTTT.

The gene calls are TRBV30 and TRBJ1-6; D is unclear. The CDR3 loop spans 13 amino acids. Germline V gene data show CDR1 as GTSNPN and CDR2 as SVGIG (reference sequence). Deletions cut 2 bases from V and 10 bases from J, with 12 bases between. The CDR3 coding sequence is TGTGCCTGGAGTTCCCGGTCGAGATCACCCCTCCACTTT. Translated: CAWSSRSRSPLHF. Variable domain in full (rest from reference TRBV30 and TRBJ1-6): SQTIHQWPATLVQPVGSPLSLECTVEGTSNPNLYWYRQAAGRGLQLLFYSVGIGQISSEVPQNLSASRPQDRQFILSSKKLLLSDSGFYLCAWSSRSRSPLHFGNGTRLTVT.

This sequence joins TRBV10-3 and TRBJ1-5, with 8 nucleotides matching TRBD1. The V gene's germline CDR1 is ENHRY and CDR2 SYGVKD. Trimming cost V 6 bases and J 4 bases; bases outside gene matches: 2. The CDR3 has 13 residues. CDR3 DNA: TGTGCCATCAGGACAGGGGAGAATCAGCCCCAGCATTTT. It specifies CAIRTGENQPQHF.

Judged by abundance, this clone is medium-sized (0.01 to 0.1%). The chain combines TRBV23-1 with TRBJ1-2; TRBD1 is a possible D gene (5 bases). TRBV23-1 is an ORF for which the function is uncertain. This CDR3 is built from 16 residues. V was clipped by 2 bases and J by 1 base, with 14 bases between them. CDR3 residues: CASSQILQENNYGYTF. As DNA, the CDR3 is TGCGCCAGCAGTCAAATTCTACAGGAAAATAACTATGGCTACACCTTC.

V usage is TRBV5-4 and J usage is TRBJ1-1, with D unclear. Germline loops: CDR1 SGHNT, CDR2 YYREEE (reference sequence). The CDR3 runs to 16 residues. Between the trimmed V and J ends, which lost 4 bases and 1 base, there was a span of 17 bases. In DNA form, the CDR3 reads TGTGCCAGCAGCACAACCCTAGTGAGCGCGAACACTGAAGCTTTCTTT. This translates into CASSTTLVSANTEAFF.

In this sample, this clone turned up once. The rearrangement links TRBV27 to TRBJ1-2; TRBD1 agrees at 8 bases. V trimming: 5 bases; J trimming: 5 bases; junction bases outside the gene matches: 7. Germline loops: CDR1 MNHEY, CDR2 SMNVEV (reference sequence). CDR3 length: 14 residues. The DNA of the CDR3 is TGTGCCAGCAGTCAACAACGGACAGGGTATGGCTACACCTTC. Protein sequence: CASSQQRTGYGYTF.

The chain is built from TRBV7-6 and TRBJ1-6, with 7 bases fitting TRBD1. This CDR3 spans 16 amino acids. V shed 5 bases and J 8 bases; nucleotides not matched to a gene: 12. Germline lookup yields CDR1 SGHVS and CDR2 FNYEAQ. The CDR3 DNA is TGTGCCAGCAGCCCGACAGGGAATCCTACCTATTCACCCCTCCACTTT. This encodes CASSPTGNPTYSPLHF.

This clone was seen only a few times. The chain combines TRBV4-1 with TRBJ2-7, with 7 positions matching TRBD2. The CDR3 has 15 residues. V was pared by 3 bases and J by 6 bases, with 11 bases of the junction left unmatched. Per the germline V gene, CDR1 is MGHRA and CDR2 is YSYEKL. Here the CDR3 reads CASSHPGLTIGEQYF. The CDR3 DNA reads as TGCGCCAGCAGCCACCCGGGACTAACCATTGGCGAGCAGTACTTC.

This chain links TRBV7-9 with TRBJ1-3; D is undetermined. V dropped 2 bases and J dropped 0 bases, with 20 bases sitting between them. Germline values: CDR1 SEHNR, CDR2 FQNEAQ (reference sequence). This CDR3 region has 19 residues. The CDR3 reads CASSLPPRHQYDSGNTIYF. Here the CDR3 DNA reads TGTGCCAGCAGCTTACCACCCAGACACCAATATGACTCTGGAAACACCATATATTTT.

The chain has TRBV5-1 and TRBJ1-2; D ambiguous. This CDR3 has 14 residues. Germline CDR1 is SGHRS and CDR2 is YFSETQ. Trimming removed 3 bases from V and 5 bases from J, with 14 bases in between. CDR3 sequence reads: CASSSDLTGYGYTF. CDR3 bases: TGCGCCAGCAGCTCCGACTTGACGGGGTATGGCTACACCTTC.

The rearrangement joins TRBV2 to TRBJ2-2; no firm D call. The CDR3 spans 15 residues. Germline V gene data show CDR1 as SNHLY and CDR2 as FYNNEI. V shed 6 bases and J shed 4 bases, with 15 bases lying between them. CDR3 DNA sequence: TGTGCCAGCAGCTCCTTGGGCTCTATCACCGGGGAGCTGTTTTTT. It translates to CASSSLGSITGELFF.

This clone was recorded only once. This sequence joins TRBV27 and TRBJ2-7, with unresolved D. The CDR3 has 14 amino acids. With 0 bases removed from V and 5 bases from J, the gap between germline ends came to 11 bases. The V gene's germline CDR1 is MNHEY and CDR2 SMNVEV (reference sequence). The CDR3, as DNA: TGTGCCAGCAGTTTATCTCTTCGCTGGCACGAGCAGTACTTC. Translated: CASSLSLRWHEQYF.